These 6 T cell receptor beta chains share one sample of origin, sequenced in a study of cytomegalovirus exposure and HLA in healthy donors. PCR primers comprised 60 Vbeta and 13 Jbeta primers. Method: immunoSEQ multiplex PCR; TCRdb's copy keeps in-frame clones and lacks some. The sample contains approximately 150,000 clones, 70% to 80% of which appear only once. Sequencing input: PBMCs. The receptors were gathered from a female donor in good health and CMV-seronegative.

V gene TRBV25-1 combines with J gene TRBJ2-1; 7 bases map to TRBD1. V gave up 8 bases and J gave up 3 bases; unmatched junction bases: 4. CDR1 is MGHDK and CDR2 is SYGVNS in the germline V gene. This CDR3 spans 13 amino acids. DNA for the CDR3: TGTGCCAGCCCCGGGACAGTCTACAATGAGCAGTTCTTC. Translation gives CASPGTVYNEQFF.

The chain couples TRBV9 to TRBJ1-2; 7 nucleotides match TRBD1. J gave up 4 bases and V 3 bases, and 9 bases lay outside the gene matches. The CDR3 has 15 amino acids. CDR1 and CDR2 (germline): SGDLS, YYNGEE. The CDR3 is CASSDPTGSTYGYTF. CDR3 DNA: TGTGCCAGCAGCGACCCGACAGGGTCTACCTATGGCTACACCTTC.

The V gene is TRBV6-5, the J gene TRBJ2-7, with 9 bases aligning to TRBD1. The trim removed 5 bases at V and 3 bases at J, leaving 8 bases unmatched. CDR3 length: 15 amino acids. Per the germline V gene, CDR1 is MNHEY and CDR2 is SVGAGI. CDR3 nucleotide sequence: TGTGCCAGCAGTCCCCTGGCGGGACAGGGCTACGAGCAGTACTTC. Translated: CASSPLAGQGYEQYF.

This clone was recorded a few times. The gene calls are TRBV20-1 and TRBJ1-2; no clear D gene. Germline lookup yields CDR1 DFQATT and CDR2 SNEGSKA (reference sequence). The CDR3 is 10 residues long. Trimming removed 5 bases at V and 8 bases at J, with 9 bases between. CDR3 nucleotides: TGCAGTGCTGGGTCGGGGGGCTACACCTTC. Protein: CSAGSGGYTF.

The rearrangement links TRBV29-1 to TRBJ2-7; a possible D gene is TRBD1 (6 bases). The CDR3 sequence is 15 residues long. Germline lookup yields CDR1 SQVTM and CDR2 ANQGSEA. The V end was cut by 6 bases, the J end by 2 bases, with 20 bases between. CDR3 loop: CSVAQRTGPTYEQYF. In DNA form, the CDR3 reads TGCAGCGTAGCCCAGAGAACAGGGCCTACCTACGAGCAGTACTTC.

This chain uses TRBV6-5 with TRBJ1-1; no definite D call. Trimming removed 6 bases from V and 1 base from J, with 15 bases in between. The length of the CDR3 is 15 residues. Per germline, CDR1 MNHEY and CDR2 SVGAGI. The CDR3 is CASRGTTGKNTEAFF. The DNA for the CDR3 is TGTGCCAGCAGAGGCACAACCGGGAAGAACACTGAAGCTTTCTTT.